This is a list of T cell receptor beta chains from one sample in a study of neurological immune-mediated disorders. TCRdb re-called the 5' RACE reads with MiXCR, one entry per CDR3 protein. This table has approximately 100,000 distinct CDR3 sequences, approximately 11% appearing once. Specimen: PBMCs. Every receptor here comes from a female donor with HTLV-1-associated myelopathy (HAM/TSP). Each CDR3 is given with its conserved first and last residue. A D gene is named only where the DNA matches it firmly. The listing skips clone size in some rows; elsewhere it reads once, few, many or a size class.

TRBV24-1	TRBJ2-3	many	.	CATSDQSLRAGGTDTQYF	TGTGCCACCAGTGACCAGTCCCTCAGGGCAGGGGGCACAGATACGCAGTATTTT
TRBV5-1	TRBJ2-1	many	TRBD1	CASSRNPGQAYNEQFF	TGCGCCAGCAGCCGGAATCCGGGACAGGCCTACAATGAGCAGTTCTTC
TRBV5-1	TRBJ2-3	many	.	CASSLVPRSNTDTQYF	TGCGCCAGCAGCTTGGTCCCCCGGTCGAACACAGATACGCAGTATTTT
TRBV5-6	TRBJ1-1	many	.	CASSSNQIGNTEAFF	TGTGCCAGCAGCTCGAACCAAATAGGGAACACTGAAGCTTTCTTT
TRBV15	TRBJ2-2	many	.	CATSRDQGTQPNTGELFF	TGTGCCACCAGCAGAGATCAAGGGACCCAGCCGAACACCGGGGAGCTGTTTTTT
TRBV7-2	TRBJ2-7	many	.	CASSPLGPGPYEQYF	TGTGCCAGCAGCCCACTGGGCCCGGGCCCCTACGAGCAGTACTTC
TRBV5-1	TRBJ2-3	many	.	CASSADGSSTDTQYF	TGCGCCAGCAGCGCGGACGGCTCTAGCACAGATACGCAGTATTTT
TRBV5-1	TRBJ2-7	many	TRBD2	CASSLEVSGGAGDEQYF	TGCGCCAGCAGCTTGGAGGTTAGCGGGGGGGCCGGCGACGAGCAGTACTTC
TRBV5-5	TRBJ1-1	.	.	CASSLDGGEAFF	TGTGCCAGCAGCTTGGACGGGGGAGAAGCTTTCTTT
TRBV5-1	TRBJ1-2	many	TRBD1	CASSLEQGIQGMVYGYTF	TGCGCCAGCAGCTTGGAACAGGGGATACAAGGCATGGTCTATGGCTACACCTTC
TRBV7-2	TRBJ2-7	many	TRBD1	CASSFNRGSLYEQYF	TGTGCCAGCAGCTTCAACAGGGGTTCCCTCTACGAGCAGTACTTC
TRBV18	TRBJ2-7	many	.	CASSEGLSYEQYF	TGTGCCAGCTCAGAAGGGTTATCCTACGAGCAGTACTTC
TRBV27	TRBJ2-5	many	.	CASSLSRSQETQYF	TGTGCCAGCAGTTTATCGCGGTCCCAAGAGACCCAGTACTTC
TRBV20-1	TRBJ1-2	.	TRBD1	CSASPGGAGRGYTF	TGCAGTGCTTCACCAGGGGGCGCAGGGCGTGGCTACACCTTC
TRBV5-1	TRBJ2-7	many	.	CASSFNVGKAYEQYF	TGCGCCAGCAGCTTTAATGTTGGGAAGGCCTACGAGCAGTACTTC
TRBV7-2	TRBJ2-3	many	.	CASSQGGHDTQYF	TGTGCCAGCAGCCAGGGGGGGCACGATACGCAGTATTTT
TRBV5-6	TRBJ2-7	.	TRBD1	CASSGPTGGGAGVVYEQYF	TGTGCCAGCAGCGGGCCGACAGGGGGCGGTGCGGGGGTGGTCTACGAGCAGTACTTC
TRBV10-1	TRBJ2-2	many	.	CASSRDQITGELFF	TGCGCCAGCAGTAGGGACCAGATCACCGGGGAGCTGTTTTTT